The present TCR beta chain was sequenced within a study of metastatic and nonmetastatic thyroid tumors. Study-wide context: Where malignant and benign thyroid patients were concerned, repertoires were compared across blood and tumor or nodule tissue.

This clone appeared many times. This specimen includes other DNA sequences encoding the same CDR3. Germline V gives CDR1 LGHDT, CDR2 YNNKEL (reference sequence). The CDR3 consists of 15 residues. Trimming cost V 1 base and J 9 bases; bases outside gene matches: 8. Treatment of any kind had been given to no patient before thyroid surgery. Original analysis: In papillary thyroid cancer, a distant-metastasis classifier was built using CDR3 differences across clinicopathological groups. TCRdb reanalyzed the PCR reads via MiXCR. It is TCRdb's table, rather than the study itself, that gives the V and J calls and clone size. There are tens of thousands of clones in the sample; under 25% occur only once, and around 15% lies in the top ten.

The source material was blood. The chain couples TRBV3-1 to TRBJ2-1, with TRBD2 matching 8 bases. The sequence was obtained from a female donor with papillary thyroid cancer or a benign thyroid nodule (not recorded which). Some clones in this sample may be carry-over from other donors' samples. The CDR3 region has the DNA TGTGCCAGCAGCCAAGCCCCGGGGGGGGTCACTGAGCAGTTCTTC. Protein sequence: CASSQAPGGVTEQFF.